This TCR beta chain was sequenced for a study of T cell responses to AZD1222 COVID-19 vaccine. This clone was seen only once. Trimming left V 0 bases short and J 8 bases short, with 8 bases between. Germline V gene lookup returns CDR1 MNHEY and CDR2 SVGAGI. The CDR3 is made up of 13 amino acids. Profiled with immunoSEQ multiplex PCR; TCRdb holds only in-frame clones, not every one. The sample yields around 120,000 clones, about 90% seen once. The sample here was peripheral blood, taken on day 0 of AZD1222 vaccination. The chain is built from TRBV6-5 and TRBJ2-1, with D hard to call. This sequence originates from an adult in good health. The DNA for the CDR3 is TGTGCCAGCAGTTACTCCCAGATCTATGAGCAGTTCTTC. Amino acids: CASSYSQIYEQFF.